Shown below are 4 T cell receptor beta chains from a single sample sequenced in a study of CD8+ T cells in alopecia areata. Investigators isolated RNA and reverse transcribed it into cDNA to act as the sequencing template. Only in-frame clones appear in the TCRdb table, and some are missing; sequencing was by immunoSEQ multiplex PCR. The repertoire has tens of thousands of clones, 60% of them found once; the top ten carry more than 15%. This specimen consisted of CD8+ T cells sorted from blood, obtained at week 0. These receptor sequences come from a human donor with alopecia areata.

This chain uses TRBV19 with TRBJ1-1, with D unresolved. The ends were cut back, 6 bases at V and 3 bases at J, with 2 bases in the middle. CDR1 and CDR2 (germline): LNHDA, SQIVND (reference sequence). This CDR3 has 10 residues. DNA of the CDR3: TGTGCCAGTAGGGACACTGAAGCTTTCTTT. Encoded protein: CASRDTEAFF.

V and J are TRBV30 and TRBJ2-7; 11 bases align to TRBD1. The length of the CDR3 is 14 residues. The trim removed 7 bases at V and 6 bases at J, leaving 11 bases unmatched. Germline lookup yields CDR1 GTSNPN and CDR2 SVGIG (reference sequence). This CDR3 reads CASQQPGQGVEQYF. CDR3 in DNA: TGTGCCTCACAACAACCGGGACAGGGGGTCGAGCAGTACTTC.

The sample holds a few counts of this clone. The chain couples TRBV23-1 to TRBJ2-5; 10 nucleotides line up with TRBD2. TRBV23-1 qualifies as an ORF whose function is uncertain. The CDR3 spans 14 residues. J was trimmed by 2 bases and V by 6 bases; bases with no gene match: 3. The CDR3 nucleotides read TGCGCCAGCAGAGAGCGGGAGGGACAAGAGACCCAGTACTTC. Translated: CASREREGQETQYF.

The chain employs TRBV28 and TRBJ1-1, with D possibly matching TRBD1 (5 bases). From germline, CDR1 is MDHEN and CDR2 SYDVKM. The length of the CDR3 is 14 residues. Trimming cost V 4 bases and J 6 bases, with 15 bases left between them. CDR3 loop: CASSSRGFRAEAFF. The DNA of the CDR3 is TGTGCCAGCAGTTCCCGGGGCTTTAGGGCTGAAGCTTTCTTT.